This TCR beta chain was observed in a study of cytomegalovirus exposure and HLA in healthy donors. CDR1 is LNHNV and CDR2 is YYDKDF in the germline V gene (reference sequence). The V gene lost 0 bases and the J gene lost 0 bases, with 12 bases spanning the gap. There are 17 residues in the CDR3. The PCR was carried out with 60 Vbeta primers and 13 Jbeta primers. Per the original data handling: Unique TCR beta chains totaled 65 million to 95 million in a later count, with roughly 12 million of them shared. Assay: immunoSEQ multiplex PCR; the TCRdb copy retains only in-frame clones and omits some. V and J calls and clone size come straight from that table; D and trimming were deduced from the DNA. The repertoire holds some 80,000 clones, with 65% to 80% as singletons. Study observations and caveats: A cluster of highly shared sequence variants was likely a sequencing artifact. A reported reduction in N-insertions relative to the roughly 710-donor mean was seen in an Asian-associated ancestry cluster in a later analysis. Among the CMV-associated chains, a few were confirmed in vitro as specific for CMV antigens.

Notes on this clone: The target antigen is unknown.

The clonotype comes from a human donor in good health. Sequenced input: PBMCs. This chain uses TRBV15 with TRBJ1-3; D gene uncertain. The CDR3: CATSRDQVGFSGNTIYF. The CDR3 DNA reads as TGTGCCACCAGCAGAGATCAAGTCGGTTTCTCTGGAAACACCATATATTTT.